This T cell receptor (beta chain) was identified in a study of T cell responses to AZD1222 COVID-19 vaccine. To note about this clone: Its target is not known.

The length of the CDR3 is 13 residues. Trimming removed 5 bases from V and 4 bases from J; junction bases left unmatched: 4. Germline loops: CDR1 LNHDA, CDR2 SQIVND (reference sequence). General observations from the study: At baseline, seropositivity was found in only a handful of AZD1222 recipients. The donor group comprised mostly white British people and more females; the analysis possibly underestimated clonal diversity. Regions 160-218 and 743-854 dominated among vaccine-associated CD4 TCRs spanning spike.

The method was immunoSEQ multiplex PCR; TCRdb's version includes in-frame clones alone and lacks a portion of them. This sample has about 140,000 clones, with about 91% found just once. The sequencing used peripheral blood, collected on day 0 of AZD1222 vaccination. The receptor was derived from an adult in good health. The genes are TRBV19 and TRBJ1-2; 7 bases map to TRBD1. CDR3 DNA sequence: TGTGCCAGTAGTCCGGGACAGCCCTATGGCTACACCTTC. It yields the protein CASSPGQPYGYTF. Full variable domain (missing parts from reference TRBV19 and TRBJ1-2): DGGITQSPKYLFRKEGQNVTLSCEQNLNHDAMYWYRQDPGQGLRLIYYSQIVNDFQKGDIAEGYSVSREKKESFPLTVTSAQKNPTAFYLCASSPGQPYGYTFGSGTRLTVV.